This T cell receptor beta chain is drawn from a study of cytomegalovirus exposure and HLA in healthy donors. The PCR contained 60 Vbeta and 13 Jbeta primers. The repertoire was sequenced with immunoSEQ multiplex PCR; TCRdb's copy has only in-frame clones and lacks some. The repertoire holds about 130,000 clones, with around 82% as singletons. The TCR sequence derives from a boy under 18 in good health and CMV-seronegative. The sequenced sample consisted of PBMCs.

The CDR3: CASSQEFFAGQPQHF. The CDR3 region has the DNA TGTGCCAGCAGCCAAGAATTTTTTGCGGGTCAGCCCCAGCATTTT. The chain uses TRBV4-2 and TRBJ1-5; D gene ambiguous. Looked up from germline, CDR1 is LGHNA and CDR2 is YNFKEQ. V was clipped by 0 bases and J by 6 bases, with 12 bases between them. The CDR3 loop spans 15 amino acids.